This T cell receptor (beta chain) was recovered during a study of shared clonotypes between healthy human individuals. The protocol was immunoSEQ multiplex PCR, while the TCRdb copy is restricted to in-frame clones and leaves out a portion. The sample records around 1,000,000 clones, approximately 80% being singletons. This clone was detected many times. Its antigen remains unknown. Study-level points and caveats: Estimated clonotype richness was generally higher in naive than memory subsets.

The CDR3 runs to 15 residues. The germline V and J ends were trimmed by 0 bases and 7 bases, with 18 bases remaining between them. The germline V gene encodes CDR1 SQVTM and CDR2 ANQGSEA. The chain couples TRBV29-1 to TRBJ2-5; D is undetermined. This clonotype was sampled from a man between 18 and 29 years old in good health. Some clones in this sample may be carry-over from other donors' samples. Sequenced sample: memory CD4+ T cells from PBMCs. The subset was: CD45RA-negative fraction. Here the CDR3 reads CSVEDLELSAGTQYF. CDR3 coding DNA: TGCAGCGTTGAAGATCTTGAACTCTCGGCTGGGACCCAGTACTTC.